This T cell receptor beta chain appears in the sequencing data of a study of T-cell reconstitution after alpha-beta-depleted transplantation in children. At least ten counts were recorded for this clonotype. This CDR3 region has 13 residues. The germline V gene encodes CDR1 SQVTM and CDR2 ANQGSEA. V was clipped by 6 bases and J by 2 bases, with 11 bases between them. Preparation of the TCRbeta library used unique molecular identifiers. Each CDR3 protein is one row after TCRdb ran MiXCR on the PCR reads. The profile shows approximately 640,000 distinct CDR3 sequences, 16% of them singletons. Sequenced material: PBMCs from the stem cell graft donor, taken from the stem cell graft. This chain connects TRBV29-1 to TRBJ2-1, with D unclear. The TCR comes from a human donor who donated a stem cell graft to a child with acute myeloid leukemia. The CDR3 DNA reads as TGCAGCGTCGAACAGAGAACCTACAATGAGCAGTTCTTC. The encoded protein is CSVEQRTYNEQFF.